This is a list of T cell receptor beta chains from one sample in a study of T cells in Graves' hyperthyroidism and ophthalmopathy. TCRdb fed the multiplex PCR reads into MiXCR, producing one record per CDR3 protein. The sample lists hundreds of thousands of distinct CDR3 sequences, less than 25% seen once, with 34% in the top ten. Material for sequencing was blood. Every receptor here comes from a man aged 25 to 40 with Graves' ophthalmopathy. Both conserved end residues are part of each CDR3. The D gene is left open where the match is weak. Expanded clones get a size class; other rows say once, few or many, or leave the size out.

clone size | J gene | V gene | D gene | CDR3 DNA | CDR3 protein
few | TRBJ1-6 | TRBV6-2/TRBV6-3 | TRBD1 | TGTGCCAGCAGTTACTCGAGGACAGGCAGCTATAATTCACCCCTCCACTTT | CASSYSRTGSYNSPLHF
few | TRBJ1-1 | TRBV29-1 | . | TGCAGCGTTGAAGATCGGCCAGGGAGATTCTTT | CSVEDRPGRFF
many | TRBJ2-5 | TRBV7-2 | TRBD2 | TGTGCCAGCAGCTTTGGGACTAGCGGGAGAATGGAGACCCAGTACTTC | CASSFGTSGRMETQYF
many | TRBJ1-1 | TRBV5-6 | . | TGTGCCAGCAGCTTGGACCCGGGATCGAACACTGAAGCTTTCTTT | CASSLDPGSNTEAFF
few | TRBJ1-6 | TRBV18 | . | TGTGCCAGCTCACCATCCAATGAAGGGTCACCCCTCCACTTT | CASSPSNEGSPLHF
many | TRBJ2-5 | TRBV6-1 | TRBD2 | TGTGCCAGCAGTGGGGGGACTAGGGAGACCCAGTACTTC | CASSGGTRETQYF
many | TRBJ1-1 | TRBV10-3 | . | TGTGCCATTCAACAGGCGACGGAGGGGACTGAAGCTTTCTTT | CAIQQATEGTEAFF
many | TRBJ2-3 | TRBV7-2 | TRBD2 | TGTGCCAGCAGCTTTAGACTAGCGGGCAGCACAGATACGCAGTATTTT | CASSFRLAGSTDTQYF
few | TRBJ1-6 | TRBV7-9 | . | TGTGCCAGCAGCACGATGAATAATTCACCCCTCCACTTT | CASSTMNNSPLHF
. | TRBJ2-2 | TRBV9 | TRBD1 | TGTGCCAGCAGCTTACAAGGGGGCCCCGGGGAGCTGTTTTTT | CASSLQGGPGELFF
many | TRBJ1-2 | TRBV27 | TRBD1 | TGTGCCAGCAGTTTATCGACCGACAGGGGAGAGAACTATGGCTACACCTTC | CASSLSTDRGENYGYTF
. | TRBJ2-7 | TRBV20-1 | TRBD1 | TGCAGTGCTAGGCCCGGGACAGGGGGCTCCTACGAGCAGTACTTC | CSARPGTGGSYEQYF
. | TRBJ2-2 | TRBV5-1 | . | TGCGCCAGCAGCTCGGGCGGCGGGAACACCGGGGAGCTGTTTTTT | CASSSGGGNTGELFF
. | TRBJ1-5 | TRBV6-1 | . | TGTGCCAGCAGTGAGATGGTGAGTCAGCCCCAGCATTTT | CASSEMVSQPQHF
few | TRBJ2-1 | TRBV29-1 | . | TGCAGCGTTGGAAGGTGGGAGTTTTACAATGAGCAGTTCTTC | CSVGRWEFYNEQFF
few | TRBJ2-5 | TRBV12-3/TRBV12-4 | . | TGTGCCAGCAAATCGACAGGTTCGGGGGAGACCCAGTACTTC | CASKSTGSGETQYF
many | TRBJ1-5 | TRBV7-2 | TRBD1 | TGTGCCAGCAGCCGGGACAGGGTTAATCAGCCCCAGCATTTT | CASSRDRVNQPQHF
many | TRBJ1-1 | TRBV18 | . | TGTGCCAGCTCACCACCGATTTTAGGGGTGAACACTGAAGCTTTCTTT | CASSPPILGVNTEAFF
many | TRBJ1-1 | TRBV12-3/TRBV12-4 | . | TGTGCCAGCACCTACAGGGACGCGAACACTGAAGCTTTCTTT | CASTYRDANTEAFF
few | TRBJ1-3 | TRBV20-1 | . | TGCAGTGCTAGAGGACAGGCTGGAAACACCATATATTTT | CSARGQAGNTIYF
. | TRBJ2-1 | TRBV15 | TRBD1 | TGTGCCACCAGCCGCCGGGACAGGGGCGACAATGAGCAGTTCTTC | CATSRRDRGDNEQFF
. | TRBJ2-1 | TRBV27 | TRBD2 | TGTGCCAGCAGCTCCCCAGGACTAGCGGGAGCTGTTGTACCCTACAATGAGCAGTTCTTC | CASSSPGLAGAVVPYNEQFF
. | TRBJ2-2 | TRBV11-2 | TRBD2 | TGTGCCAGCAGCTTGGCTAGCGGGAGGGTGTGGACCGGGGAGCTGTTTTTT | CASSLASGRVWTGELFF
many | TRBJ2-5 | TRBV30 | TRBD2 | TGTGCCTGGAATAGAGGCGGGAGGAAAGGAGAGACCCAGTACTTC | CAWNRGGRKGETQYF
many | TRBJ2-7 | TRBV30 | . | TGTGCCTGGAGCAGTAACAGAAACGAGCAGTACTTC | CAWSSNRNEQYF
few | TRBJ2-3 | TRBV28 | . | TGTGCCAGCAGCCTTAACCTCCTTGGCTCCACAGATACGCAGTATTTT | CASSLNLLGSTDTQYF
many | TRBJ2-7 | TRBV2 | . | TGTGCCAGCACCGACTCCCCCGGGGGTGCCTCCTACGAGCAGTACTTC | CASTDSPGGASYEQYF
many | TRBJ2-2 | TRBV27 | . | TGTGCCAGCAGTTTAACTTCGAACACCGGGGAGCTGTTTTTT | CASSLTSNTGELFF